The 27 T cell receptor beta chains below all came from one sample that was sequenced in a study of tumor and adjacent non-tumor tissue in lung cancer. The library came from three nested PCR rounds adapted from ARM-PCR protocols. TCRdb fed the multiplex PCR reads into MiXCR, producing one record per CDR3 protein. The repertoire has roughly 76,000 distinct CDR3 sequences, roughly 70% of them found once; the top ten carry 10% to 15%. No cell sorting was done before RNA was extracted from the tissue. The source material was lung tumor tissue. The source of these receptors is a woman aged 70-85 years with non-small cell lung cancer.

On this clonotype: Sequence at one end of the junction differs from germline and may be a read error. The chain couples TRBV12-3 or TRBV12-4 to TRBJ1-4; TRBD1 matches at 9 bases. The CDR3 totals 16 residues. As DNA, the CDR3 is TGTGCCAGTAGTCCCAACCAAGGGACAGGGATCGAAAAACTATTTTTT. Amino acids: CASSPNQGTGIEKLFF.

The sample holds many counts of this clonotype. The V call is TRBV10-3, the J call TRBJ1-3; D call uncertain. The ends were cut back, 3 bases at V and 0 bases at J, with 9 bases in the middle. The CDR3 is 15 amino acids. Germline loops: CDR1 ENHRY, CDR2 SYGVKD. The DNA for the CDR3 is TGTGCCATCAGTGATGGAGGGCCCTCTGGAAACACCATATATTTT. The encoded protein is CAISDGGPSGNTIYF.

CDR3 protein: CASSLNKEADTQYF. For the CDR3, the DNA is TGTGCCAGCAGCTTGAACAAGGAGGCGGATACGCAGTATTTT. J is TRBJ2-3 and V is TRBV11-1, with a possible D match to TRBD2 (5 bases). This CDR3 region has 14 residues. V was shortened by 3 bases and J by 6 bases, with 13 bases between the two germline ends. Germline-derived CDR1 and CDR2 are SGHAT and FQDESV (reference sequence).

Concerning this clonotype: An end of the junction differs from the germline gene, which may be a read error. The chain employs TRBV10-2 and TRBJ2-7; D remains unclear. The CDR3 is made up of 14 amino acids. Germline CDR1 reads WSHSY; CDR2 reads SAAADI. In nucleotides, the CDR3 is TGCGCGAGCAGTGCGCTAGTGCATAGTGGACAGCAGTACTTC. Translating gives CASSALVHSGQQYF.

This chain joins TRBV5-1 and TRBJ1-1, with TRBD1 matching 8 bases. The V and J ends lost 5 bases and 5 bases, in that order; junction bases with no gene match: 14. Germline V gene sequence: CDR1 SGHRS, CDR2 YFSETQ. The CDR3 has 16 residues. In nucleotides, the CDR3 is TGCGCCAGCAGTTTACCCCGGGACAGGTCTACAACTGAAGCTTTCTTT. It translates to CASSLPRDRSTTEAFF.

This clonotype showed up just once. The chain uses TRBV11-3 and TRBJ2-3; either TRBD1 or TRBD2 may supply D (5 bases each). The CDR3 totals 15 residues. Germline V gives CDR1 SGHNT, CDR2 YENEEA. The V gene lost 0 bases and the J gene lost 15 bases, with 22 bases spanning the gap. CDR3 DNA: TGTGCCAGCAGCTTAGATGGGGGTCGCCCAGATAAGCACTATTTT. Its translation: CASSLDGGRPDKHYF.

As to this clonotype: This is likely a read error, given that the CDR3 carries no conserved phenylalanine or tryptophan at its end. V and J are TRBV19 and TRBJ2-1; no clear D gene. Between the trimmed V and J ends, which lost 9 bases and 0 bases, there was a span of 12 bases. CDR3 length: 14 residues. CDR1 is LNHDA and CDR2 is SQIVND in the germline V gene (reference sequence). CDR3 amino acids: CASHGRRSYNEQFL. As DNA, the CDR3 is TGTGCCAGCCATGGCAGACGCTCCTACAATGAGCAGTTCCTA.

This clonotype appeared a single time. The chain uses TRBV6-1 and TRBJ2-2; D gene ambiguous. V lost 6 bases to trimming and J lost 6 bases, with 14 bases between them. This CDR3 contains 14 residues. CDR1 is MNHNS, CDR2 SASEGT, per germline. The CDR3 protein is CASSSDQVSGELFF. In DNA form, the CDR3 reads TGTGCCAGCAGCTCAGATCAGGTCTCCGGGGAGCTGTTTTTT.

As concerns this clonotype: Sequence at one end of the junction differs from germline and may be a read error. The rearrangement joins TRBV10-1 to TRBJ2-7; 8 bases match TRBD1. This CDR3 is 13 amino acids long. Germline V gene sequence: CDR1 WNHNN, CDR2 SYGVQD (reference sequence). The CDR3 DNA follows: TGCGTCAGCAGTCGGGACAGGAGCAACGAGCAGTACTTC. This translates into CVSSRDRSNEQYF.

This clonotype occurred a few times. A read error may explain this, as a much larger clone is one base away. CDR3 region: CTTAEGDNLNQPQHF. The DNA of the CDR3 is TGTACCACGGCTGAAGGGGACAACTTGAATCAGCCCCAGCATTTT. The chain uses TRBV24-1 and TRBJ1-5; maybe TRBD1 (6 bases). This CDR3 has 15 amino acids. CDR1 is KGHDR, CDR2 SFDVKD, per germline.

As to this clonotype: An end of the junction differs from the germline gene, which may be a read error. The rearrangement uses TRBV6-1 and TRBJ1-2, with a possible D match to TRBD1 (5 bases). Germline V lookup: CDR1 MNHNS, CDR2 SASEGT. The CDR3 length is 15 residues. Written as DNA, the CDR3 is TGTGCCAGCATGGATTCGCCAGGGAAGGCAGGCGGCTACACCTTT. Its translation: CASMDSPGKAGGYTF.

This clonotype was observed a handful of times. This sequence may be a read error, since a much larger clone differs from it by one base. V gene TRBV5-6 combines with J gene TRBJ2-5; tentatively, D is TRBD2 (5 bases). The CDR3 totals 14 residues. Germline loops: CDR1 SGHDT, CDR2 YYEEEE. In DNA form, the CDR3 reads TGTGCCAGCAGCTTGGAGCTTCGCTGGGAGACCAAGTACTTC. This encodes CASSLELRWETKYF.

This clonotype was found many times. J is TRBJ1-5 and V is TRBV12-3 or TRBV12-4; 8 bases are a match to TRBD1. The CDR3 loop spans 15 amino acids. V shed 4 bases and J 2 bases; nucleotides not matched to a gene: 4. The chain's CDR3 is CASSWGQVRNQPQHF. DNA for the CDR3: TGTGCCAGCAGTTGGGGACAGGTCCGCAATCAGCCCCAGCATTTT.

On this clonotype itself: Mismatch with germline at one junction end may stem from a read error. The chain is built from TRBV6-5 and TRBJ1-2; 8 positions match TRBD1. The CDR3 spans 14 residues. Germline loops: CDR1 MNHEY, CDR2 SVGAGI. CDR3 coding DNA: TGTGTCAGCAGCGGGGGGGGACAGGTCTATGGCTACACTTTC. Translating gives CVSSGGGQVYGYTF.

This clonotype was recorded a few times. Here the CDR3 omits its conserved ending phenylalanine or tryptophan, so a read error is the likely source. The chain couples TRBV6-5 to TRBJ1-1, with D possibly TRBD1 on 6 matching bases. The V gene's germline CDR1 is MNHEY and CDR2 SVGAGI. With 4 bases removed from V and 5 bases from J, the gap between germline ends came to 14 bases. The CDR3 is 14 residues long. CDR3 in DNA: TGTGCCAGCAGTTCGGGACACAAAAATACTGAAGCTTTCCTT. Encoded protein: CASSSGHKNTEAFL.

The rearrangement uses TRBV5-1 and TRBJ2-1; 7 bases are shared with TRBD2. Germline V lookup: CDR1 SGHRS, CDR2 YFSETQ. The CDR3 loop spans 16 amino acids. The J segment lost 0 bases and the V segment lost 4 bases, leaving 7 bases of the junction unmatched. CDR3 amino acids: CASSNFGGSSYNEQFF. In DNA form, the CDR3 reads TGCGCCAGCAGCAATTTCGGCGGGAGCTCCTACAATGAGCAGTTCTTC.

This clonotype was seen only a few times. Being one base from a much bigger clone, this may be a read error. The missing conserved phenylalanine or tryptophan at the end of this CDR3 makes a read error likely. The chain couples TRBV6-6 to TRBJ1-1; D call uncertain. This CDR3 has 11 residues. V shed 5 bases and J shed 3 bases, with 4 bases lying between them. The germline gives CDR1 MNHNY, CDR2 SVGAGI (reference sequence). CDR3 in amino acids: CASSHDTEAFS. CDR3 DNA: TGTGCCAGCAGTCACGACACTGAAGCTTTCTCT.

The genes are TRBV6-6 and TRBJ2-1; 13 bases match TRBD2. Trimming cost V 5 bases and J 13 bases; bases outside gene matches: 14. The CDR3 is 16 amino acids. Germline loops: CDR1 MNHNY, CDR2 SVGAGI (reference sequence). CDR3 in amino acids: CASSMTSGRFYNGQFF. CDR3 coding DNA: TGTGCCAGCAGTATGACTAGCGGGAGGTTCTACAATGGACAGTTCTTC.

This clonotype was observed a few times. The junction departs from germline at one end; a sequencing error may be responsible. The CDR3 nucleotides read TGCGCCAGAAGCTCATCCCGGACTAGCGTCACCGGGGAGCTATTTTTT. Translating it yields CARSSSRTSVTGELFF. V is TRBV5-1 and J is TRBJ2-2; 9 bases are shared with TRBD2. Germline V gene sequence: CDR1 SGHRS, CDR2 YFSETQ. The CDR3 is 16 amino acids.

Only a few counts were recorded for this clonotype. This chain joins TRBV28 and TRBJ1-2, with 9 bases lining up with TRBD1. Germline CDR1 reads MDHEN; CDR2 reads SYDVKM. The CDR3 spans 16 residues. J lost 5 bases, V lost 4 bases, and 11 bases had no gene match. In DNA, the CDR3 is TGTGCCAGCAGTTCCTCTATTACAGGGGGCGCGTATGGCTACACCTTC. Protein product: CASSSSITGGAYGYTF.

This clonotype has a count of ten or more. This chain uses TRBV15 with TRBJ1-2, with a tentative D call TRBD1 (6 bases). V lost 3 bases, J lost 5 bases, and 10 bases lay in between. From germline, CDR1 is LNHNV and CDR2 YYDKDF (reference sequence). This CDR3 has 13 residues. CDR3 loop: CATSSGQSYGYTF. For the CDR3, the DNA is TGTGCCACCAGCAGCGGACAGAGTTATGGCTACACCTTC.

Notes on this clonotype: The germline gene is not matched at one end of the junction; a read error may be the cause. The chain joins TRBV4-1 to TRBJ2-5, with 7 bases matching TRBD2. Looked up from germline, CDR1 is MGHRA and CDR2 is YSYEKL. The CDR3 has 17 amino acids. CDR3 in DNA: TGCGCCAGCAACCAAGATAGGACTAGTGGGGGAGAAGAGACCCAGTACTTC. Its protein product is CASNQDRTSGGEETQYF.

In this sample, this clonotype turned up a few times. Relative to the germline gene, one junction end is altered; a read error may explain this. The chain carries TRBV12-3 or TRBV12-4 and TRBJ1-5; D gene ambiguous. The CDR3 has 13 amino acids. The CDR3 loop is CASSLGRDQPRHF. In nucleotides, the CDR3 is TGTGCCAGCAGTTTAGGGCGGGATCAGCCCCGGCATTTT.

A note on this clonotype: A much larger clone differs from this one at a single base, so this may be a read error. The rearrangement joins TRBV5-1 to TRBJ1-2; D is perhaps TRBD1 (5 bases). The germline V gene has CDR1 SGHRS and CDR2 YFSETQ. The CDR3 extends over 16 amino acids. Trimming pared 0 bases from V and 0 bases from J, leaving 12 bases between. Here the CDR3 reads CASSLGGTLPNYGYTF. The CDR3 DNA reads TGCGCCAGCAGCTTGGGGGGGACGTTACCTAACTATGGCTACACCTTC.

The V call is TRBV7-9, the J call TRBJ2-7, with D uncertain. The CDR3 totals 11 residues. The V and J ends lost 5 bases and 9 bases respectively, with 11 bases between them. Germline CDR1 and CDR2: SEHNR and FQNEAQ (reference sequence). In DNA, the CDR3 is TGTGCCAGCAGCGTCTCCTATGGGCAGTACTTC. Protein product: CASSVSYGQYF.

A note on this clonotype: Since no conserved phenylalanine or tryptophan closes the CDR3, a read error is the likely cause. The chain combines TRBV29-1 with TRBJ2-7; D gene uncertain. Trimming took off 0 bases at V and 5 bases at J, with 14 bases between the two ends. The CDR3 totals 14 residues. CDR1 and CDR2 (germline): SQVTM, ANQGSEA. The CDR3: CSVEDAGKNDEQYI. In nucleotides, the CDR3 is TGCAGCGTTGAAGATGCTGGGAAAAACGACGAGCAGTACATC.

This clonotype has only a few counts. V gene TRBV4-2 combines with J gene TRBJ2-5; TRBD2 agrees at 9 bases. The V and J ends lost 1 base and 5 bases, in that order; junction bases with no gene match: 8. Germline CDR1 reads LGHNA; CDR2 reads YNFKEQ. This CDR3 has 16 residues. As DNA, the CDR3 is TGTGCCAGCAGCCAAGCATTAGCGGGAGACGGGGAGACCCAGTACTTC. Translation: CASSQALAGDGETQYF.